The source of this T cell receptor beta chain is a study of cytomegalovirus exposure and HLA in healthy donors. General observations from the study: Across donors, most TCRs were seen rarely, yet some public ones were widespread. A missense variant in DCLRE1C was later tied to TCR beta V- and J-gene trimming.

The germline V and J ends were trimmed by 2 bases and 2 bases, with 9 bases remaining between them. CDR1 and CDR2 from the germline V gene are KGHSH and LQKENI. The CDR3 has 14 residues. Primers for the PCR totalled 60 Vbeta and 13 Jbeta. The method was immunoSEQ multiplex PCR; TCRdb's version includes in-frame clones alone and lacks a portion of them. Counted here are 110,000 or so clones, about 8.6% occurring once; the ten biggest clones make up around 6%. This clone was counted a few times. The antigen is unknown. The clonotype comes from a woman in her thirties or forties in good health and CMV-seropositive. The V gene is TRBV18, the J gene TRBJ2-5; D is possibly TRBD1 (6 bases). Sequenced: PBMCs. CDR3 region: CASSPGQTQETQYF. The CDR3 bases are TGTGCCAGCTCACCAGGACAGACTCAAGAGACCCAGTACTTC.